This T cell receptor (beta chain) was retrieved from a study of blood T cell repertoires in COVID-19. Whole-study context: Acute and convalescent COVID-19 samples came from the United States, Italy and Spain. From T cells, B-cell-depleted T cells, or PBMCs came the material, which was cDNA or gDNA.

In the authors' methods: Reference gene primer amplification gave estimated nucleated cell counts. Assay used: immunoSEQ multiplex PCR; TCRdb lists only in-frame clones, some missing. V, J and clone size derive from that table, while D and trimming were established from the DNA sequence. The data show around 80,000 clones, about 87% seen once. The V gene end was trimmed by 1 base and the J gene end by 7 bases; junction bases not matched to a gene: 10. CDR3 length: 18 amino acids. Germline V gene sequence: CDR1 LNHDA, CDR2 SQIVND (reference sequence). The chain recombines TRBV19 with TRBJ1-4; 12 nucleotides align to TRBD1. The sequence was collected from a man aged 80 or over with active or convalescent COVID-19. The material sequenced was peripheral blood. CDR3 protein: CASSIAGTGGAYTEKLFF. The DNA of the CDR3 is TGTGCCAGTAGTATAGCCGGGACAGGGGGCGCGTATACTGAAAAACTGTTTTTT.